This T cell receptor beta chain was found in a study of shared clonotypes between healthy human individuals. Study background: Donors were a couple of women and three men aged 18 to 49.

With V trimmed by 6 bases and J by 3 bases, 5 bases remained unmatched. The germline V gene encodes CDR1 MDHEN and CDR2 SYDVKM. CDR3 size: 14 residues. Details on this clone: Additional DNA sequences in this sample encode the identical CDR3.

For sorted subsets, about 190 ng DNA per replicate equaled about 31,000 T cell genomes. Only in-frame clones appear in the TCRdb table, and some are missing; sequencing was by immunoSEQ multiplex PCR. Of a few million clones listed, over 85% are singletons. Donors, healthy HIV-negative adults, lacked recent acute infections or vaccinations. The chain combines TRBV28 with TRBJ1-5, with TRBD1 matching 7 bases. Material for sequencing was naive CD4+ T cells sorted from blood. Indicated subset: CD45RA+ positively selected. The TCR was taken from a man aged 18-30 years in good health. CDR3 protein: CASSQGGDNQPQHF. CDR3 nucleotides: TGTGCCAGCAGCCAGGGGGGTGACAATCAGCCCCAGCATTTT.